This T cell receptor (beta chain) appears in the sequencing data of a study of CD8 T cells in Susac syndrome. Overall study results and limits: Acknowledgment was made by the study that its TCR sequencing and HLA analysis involved a relatively small number of individuals.

Remarks on this clonotype: Its antigen remains unidentified.

Random hexamers were used to reverse transcribe about 0.45 to 1 ug of RNA. Coverage of TCR beta CDR3 amplification by immunoSEQ multiplex PCR extended to 54 Vbeta and 13 Jbeta. TCRdb re-called the immunoSEQ multiplex PCR reads with MiXCR, one entry per CDR3 protein. The sample includes 100,000 to 150,000 distinct CDR3 sequences, approximately 93% of them seen just once. This CDR3 has 12 residues. The V and J ends lost 2 bases and 15 bases respectively, with 14 bases between them. The germline CDR1 and CDR2 sequences are KGHSH and LQKENI. The patients serving as multiple sclerosis controls were treatment-naive. They had stable or active relapsing-remitting disease and fulfilled revised McDonald criteria. It was negative isolation that provided the CD8+ and CD4+ T cells, whereas TEMRA cells were enriched by FACS.

Input material: CD8+ T cells from PBMCs. This chain joins TRBV18 and TRBJ2-1; D is unresolved. The clonotype originates from a human donor with multiple sclerosis. The CDR3 DNA is TGTGCCAGCTCACCAGTAGGGCCTGAGGTGTTCTTC. Amino acid sequence: CASSPVGPEVFF.